This TCR beta chain was retrieved from a study of technical replicates of blood from several donors. Produced via immunoSEQ multiplex PCR; TCRdb's table is partial and in-frame only. The sample consists of some 77,000 clones, about 91% of them appearing once. The CDR3 spans 11 residues. Germline CDR1 SQVTM, CDR2 ANQGSEA. The V end was cut by 6 bases, the J end by 2 bases, with 8 bases between. Sequencing was done on a sample of T cells isolated from PBMCs. The TCR sequence derives from a human donor in good health. The chain uses TRBV29-1 and TRBJ2-7; D unresolved. CDR3 sequence reads: CSVTVAYEQYF. The CDR3 DNA follows: TGCAGCGTAACAGTGGCCTACGAGCAGTACTTC.